Sequencing of this TCR beta chain was carried out in a study of shared clonotypes between healthy human individuals. Study information: Per-donor plates numbered three CD4 naive, three CD4 memory, two CD8 naive and one CD8 memory.

All participating donors were Caucasian adults from Nashville, Tennessee. The ends were cut back, 1 base at V and 7 bases at J, with 11 bases in the middle. Germline V CDR1 and CDR2: LNHDA, SQIVND (reference sequence). This CDR3 contains 14 residues. The table came from immunoSEQ multiplex PCR; TCRdb's copy has only in-frame clones and leaves some out. Altogether a few million clones are present, 90% to 95% being singletons, with the ten largest covering around 0.14%. The TCR originated in a young man in good health. Sequencing input: naive CD4+ T cells sorted from blood. Subset specified: CD45RA+ positively selected. The V and J genes are TRBV19 and TRBJ2-1; tentatively, D is TRBD1 (5 bases). This chain's CDR3 is CASSIGGTANEQFF. CDR3 in DNA: TGTGCCAGTAGTATAGGGGGCACTGCGAATGAGCAGTTCTTC. Full variable domain (rest looked up from reference TRBV19 and TRBJ2-1): DGGITQSPKYLFRKEGQNVTLSCEQNLNHDAMYWYRQDPGQGLRLIYYSQIVNDFQKGDIAEGYSVSREKKESFPLTVTSAQKNPTAFYLCASSIGGTANEQFFGPGTRLTVL.